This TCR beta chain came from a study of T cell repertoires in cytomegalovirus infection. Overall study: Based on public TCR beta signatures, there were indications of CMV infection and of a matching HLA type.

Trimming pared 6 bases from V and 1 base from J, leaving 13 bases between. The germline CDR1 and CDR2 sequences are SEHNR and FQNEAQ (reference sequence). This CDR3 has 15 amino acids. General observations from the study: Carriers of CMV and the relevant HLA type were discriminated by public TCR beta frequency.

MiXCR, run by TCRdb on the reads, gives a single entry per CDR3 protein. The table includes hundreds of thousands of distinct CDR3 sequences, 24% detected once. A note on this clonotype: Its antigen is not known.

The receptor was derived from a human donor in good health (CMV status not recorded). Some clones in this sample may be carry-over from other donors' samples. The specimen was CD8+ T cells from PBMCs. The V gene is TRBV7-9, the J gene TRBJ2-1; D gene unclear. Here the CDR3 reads CASRSPTTSYNEQFF. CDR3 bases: TGTGCCAGCAGATCCCCGACCACGTCCTACAATGAGCAGTTCTTC.